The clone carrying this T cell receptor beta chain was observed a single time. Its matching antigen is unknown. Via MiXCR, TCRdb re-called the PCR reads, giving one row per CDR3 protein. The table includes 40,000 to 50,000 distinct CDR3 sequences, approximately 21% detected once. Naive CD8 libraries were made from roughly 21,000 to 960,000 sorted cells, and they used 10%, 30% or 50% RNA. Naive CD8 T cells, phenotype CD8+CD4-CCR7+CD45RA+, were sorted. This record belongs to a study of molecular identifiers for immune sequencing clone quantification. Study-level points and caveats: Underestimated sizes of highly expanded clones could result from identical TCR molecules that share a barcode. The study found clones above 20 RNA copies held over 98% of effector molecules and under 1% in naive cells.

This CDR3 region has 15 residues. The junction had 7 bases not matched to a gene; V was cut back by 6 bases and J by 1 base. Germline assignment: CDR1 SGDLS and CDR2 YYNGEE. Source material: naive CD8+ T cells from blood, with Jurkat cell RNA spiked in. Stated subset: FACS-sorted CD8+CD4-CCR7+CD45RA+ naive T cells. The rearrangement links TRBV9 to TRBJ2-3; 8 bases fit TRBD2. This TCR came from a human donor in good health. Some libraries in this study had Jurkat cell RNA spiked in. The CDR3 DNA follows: TGTGCCAGCATGAGCGGGAGTGTGGGCACAGATACGCAGTATTTT. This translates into CASMSGSVGTDTQYF.